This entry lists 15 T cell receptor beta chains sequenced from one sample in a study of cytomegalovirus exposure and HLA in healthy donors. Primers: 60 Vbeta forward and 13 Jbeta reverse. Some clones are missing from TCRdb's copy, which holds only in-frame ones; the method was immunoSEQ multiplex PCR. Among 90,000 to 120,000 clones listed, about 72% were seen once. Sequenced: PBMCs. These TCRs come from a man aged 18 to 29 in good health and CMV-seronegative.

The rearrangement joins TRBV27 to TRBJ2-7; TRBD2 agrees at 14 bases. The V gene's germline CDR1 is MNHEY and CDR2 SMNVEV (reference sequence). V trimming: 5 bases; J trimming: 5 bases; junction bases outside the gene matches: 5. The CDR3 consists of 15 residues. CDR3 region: CASSLRLAGGNEQYF. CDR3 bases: TGTGCCAGCAGTCTCAGACTAGCGGGGGGGAACGAGCAGTACTTC.

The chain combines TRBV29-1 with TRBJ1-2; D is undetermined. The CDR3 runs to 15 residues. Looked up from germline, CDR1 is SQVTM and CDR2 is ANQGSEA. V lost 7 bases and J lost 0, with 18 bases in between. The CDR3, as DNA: TGCAGCGCACTAGACCGATCCCCAGCTAACTATGGCTACACCTTC. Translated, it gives CSALDRSPANYGYTF.

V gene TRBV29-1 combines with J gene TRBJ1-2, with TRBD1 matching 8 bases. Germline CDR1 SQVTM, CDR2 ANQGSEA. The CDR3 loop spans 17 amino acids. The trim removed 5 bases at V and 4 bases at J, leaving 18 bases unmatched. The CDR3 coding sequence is TGCAGCGTTCTCCTCTCCCCTGTAACAGGGGGAGGCTATGGCTACACCTTC. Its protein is CSVLLSPVTGGGYGYTF.

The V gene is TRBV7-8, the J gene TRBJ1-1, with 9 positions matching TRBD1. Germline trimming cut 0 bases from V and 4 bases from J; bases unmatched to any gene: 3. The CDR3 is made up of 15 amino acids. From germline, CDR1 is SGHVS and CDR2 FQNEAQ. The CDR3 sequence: CASSLARDRVTEAFF. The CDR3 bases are TGTGCCAGCAGCTTAGCACGGGACAGGGTCACTGAAGCTTTCTTT.

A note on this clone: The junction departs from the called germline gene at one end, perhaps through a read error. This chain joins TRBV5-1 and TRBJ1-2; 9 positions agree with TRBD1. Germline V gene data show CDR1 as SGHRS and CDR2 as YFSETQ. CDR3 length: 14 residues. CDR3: CASSWGQGGDGYPF. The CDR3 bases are TGCGCCAGCAGCTGGGGACAGGGAGGAGATGGCTACCCCTTC. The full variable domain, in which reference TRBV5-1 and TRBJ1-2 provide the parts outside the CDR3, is KAGVTQTPRYLIKTRGQQVTLSCSPISGHRSVSWYQQTPGQGLQFLFEYFSETQRNKGNFPGRFSGRQFSNSRSEMNVSTLELGDSALYLCASSWGQGGDGYPFGSGTRLTVV.

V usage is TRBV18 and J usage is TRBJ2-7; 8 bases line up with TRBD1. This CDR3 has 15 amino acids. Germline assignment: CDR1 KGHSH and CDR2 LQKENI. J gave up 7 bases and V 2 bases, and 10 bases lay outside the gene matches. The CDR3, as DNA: TGTGCCAGCTCACCATTACCCCGACAGGGGAATGAGCAGTACTTC. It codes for CASSPLPRQGNEQYF.

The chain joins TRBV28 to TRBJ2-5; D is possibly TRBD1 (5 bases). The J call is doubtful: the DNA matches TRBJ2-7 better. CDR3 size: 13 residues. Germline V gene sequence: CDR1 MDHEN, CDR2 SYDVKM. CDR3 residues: CASMPRANDEQYF. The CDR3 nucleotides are TGTGCCAGCATGCCCAGGGCCAACGACGAGCAGTACTTC.

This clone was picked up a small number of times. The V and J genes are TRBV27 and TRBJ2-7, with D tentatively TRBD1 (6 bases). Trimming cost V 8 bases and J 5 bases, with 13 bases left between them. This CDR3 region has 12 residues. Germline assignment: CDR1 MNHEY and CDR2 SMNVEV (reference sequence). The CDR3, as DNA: TGTGCCAGCGGACCACAGGGCCACGAGCAGTACTTC. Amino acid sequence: CASGPQGHEQYF.

The CDR3 DNA sequence: TGTGCCAGAAGCTTGGGGGTCAGGGGCATCAGGTGGGGATACGAGCAGTACTTC. Translating gives CARSLGVRGIRWGYEQYF. This rearrangement joins TRBV5-3 to TRBJ2-7; D may be TRBD1 (6 bases). TRBV5-3 is known as an ORF, though its function is uncertain. With 0 bases removed from V and 4 bases from J, the gap between germline ends came to 23 bases. CDR3 length: 18 residues.

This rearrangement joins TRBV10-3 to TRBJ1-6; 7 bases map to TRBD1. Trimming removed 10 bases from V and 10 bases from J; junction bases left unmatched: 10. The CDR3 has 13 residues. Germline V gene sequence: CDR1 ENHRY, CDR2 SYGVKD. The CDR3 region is CATTTGSGSPLHF. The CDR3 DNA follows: TGTGCCACCACGACAGGGTCAGGATCACCCCTCCACTTT.

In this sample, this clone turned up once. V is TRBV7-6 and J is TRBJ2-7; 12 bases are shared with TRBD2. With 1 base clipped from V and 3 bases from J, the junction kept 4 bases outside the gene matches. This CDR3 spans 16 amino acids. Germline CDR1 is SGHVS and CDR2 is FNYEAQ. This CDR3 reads CASSLEASGGGYEQYF. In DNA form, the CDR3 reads TGTGCCAGCAGCTTAGAGGCTAGCGGGGGGGGCTACGAGCAGTACTTC.

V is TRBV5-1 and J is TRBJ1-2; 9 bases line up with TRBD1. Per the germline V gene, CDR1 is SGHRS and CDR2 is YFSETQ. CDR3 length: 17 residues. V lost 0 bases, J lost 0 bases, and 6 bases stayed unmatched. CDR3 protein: CASSLATGGTSNYGYTF. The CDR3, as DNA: TGCGCCAGCAGCTTGGCCACAGGGGGCACCTCTAACTATGGCTACACCTTC.

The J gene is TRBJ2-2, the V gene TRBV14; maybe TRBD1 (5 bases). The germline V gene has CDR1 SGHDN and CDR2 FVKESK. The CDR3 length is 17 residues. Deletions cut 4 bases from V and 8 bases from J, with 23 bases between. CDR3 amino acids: CASSPARRQTLSGELFF. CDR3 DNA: TGTGCCAGCAGCCCCGCTCGGAGACAGACCCTTTCAGGGGAGCTGTTTTTT.

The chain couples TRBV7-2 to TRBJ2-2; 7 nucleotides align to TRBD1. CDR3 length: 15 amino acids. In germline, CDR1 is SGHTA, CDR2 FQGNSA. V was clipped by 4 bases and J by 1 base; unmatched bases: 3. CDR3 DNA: TGTGCCAGCAGCTCCCGGACAGGGAACACCGGGGAGCTGTTTTTT. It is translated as CASSSRTGNTGELFF. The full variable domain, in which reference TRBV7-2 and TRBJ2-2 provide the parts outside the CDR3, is GAGVSQSPSNKVTEKGKDVELRCDPISGHTALYWYRQSLGQGLEFLIYFQGNSAPDKSGLPSDRFSAERTGGSVSTLTIQRTQQEDSAVYLCASSSRTGNTGELFFGEGSRLTVL.

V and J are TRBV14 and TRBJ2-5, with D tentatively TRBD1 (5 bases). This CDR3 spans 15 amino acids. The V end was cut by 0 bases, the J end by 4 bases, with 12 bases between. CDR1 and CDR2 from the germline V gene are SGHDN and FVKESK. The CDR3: CASSQERGTRETQYF. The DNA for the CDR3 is TGTGCCAGCAGCCAAGAAAGGGGAACCCGAGAGACCCAGTACTTC.